This record covers a single TCR beta chain. The antigen is not known. This sample is drawn from a study of T cells after posttransplantation cyclophosphamide. General observations from the study: Recipient CMV seropositivity and CMV reactivation strongly tracked TRB clonality. Donor CD8+ memory clones often dominated recipient blood repertoires at later times.

Produced via immunoSEQ multiplex PCR; TCRdb's table is partial and in-frame only. The table shows thousands of clones, with roughly four fifths occurring only once. Busulfan-fludarabine conditioning, marrow transplant, and cyclophosphamide on days +3 and +4 were administered. CDR1 MDHEN and CDR2 SYDVKM come from the germline V gene. J was trimmed by 1 base and V by 7 bases; bases with no gene match: 6. The CDR3 extends over 14 amino acids. The sequencing here drew on CD4+ T cells sorted from blood, taken approximately 1,200 days after allogeneic stem cell transplant with posttransplant cyclophosphamide. The receptor was derived from a female patient in her forties or fifties who received an allogeneic stem cell transplant from a related donor, was CMV-positive, and had no GVHD. The graft donor may be the source of some T cells. The gene calls are TRBV28 and TRBJ1-1, with 7 bases lining up with TRBD1. CDR3 coding DNA: TGTGCCAGCATTACCCGGGACAGGAACACTGAAGCTTTCTTT. It yields the protein CASITRDRNTEAFF.